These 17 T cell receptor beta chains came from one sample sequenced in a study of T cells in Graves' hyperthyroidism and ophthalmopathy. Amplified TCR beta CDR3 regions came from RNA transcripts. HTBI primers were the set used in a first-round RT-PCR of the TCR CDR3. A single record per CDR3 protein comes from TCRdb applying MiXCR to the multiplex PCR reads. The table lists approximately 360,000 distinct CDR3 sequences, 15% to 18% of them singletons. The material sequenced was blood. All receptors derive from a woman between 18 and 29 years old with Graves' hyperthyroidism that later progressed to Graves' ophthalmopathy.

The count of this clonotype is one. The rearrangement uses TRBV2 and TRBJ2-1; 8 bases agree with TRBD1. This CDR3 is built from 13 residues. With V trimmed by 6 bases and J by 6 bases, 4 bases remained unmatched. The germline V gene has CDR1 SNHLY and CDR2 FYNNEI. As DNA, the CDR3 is TGTGCCAGCAGAGGACAGGGCTTCAATGAGCAGTTCTTC. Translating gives CASRGQGFNEQFF.

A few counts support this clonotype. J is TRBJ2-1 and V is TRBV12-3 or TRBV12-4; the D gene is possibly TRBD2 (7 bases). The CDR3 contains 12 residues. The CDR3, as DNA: TGTGCAGTAGGAGGGGGGGGCAATGAGCAGTTCTTC. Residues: CAVGGGGNEQFF.

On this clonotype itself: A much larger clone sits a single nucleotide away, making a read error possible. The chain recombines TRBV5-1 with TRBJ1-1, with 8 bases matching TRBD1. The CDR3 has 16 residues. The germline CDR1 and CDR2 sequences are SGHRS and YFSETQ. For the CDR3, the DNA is TGCGCCAGCAGTATCCAGGGGGCTGGGGTGAACACTGAAGATTTCTTT. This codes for CASSIQGAGVNTEDFF. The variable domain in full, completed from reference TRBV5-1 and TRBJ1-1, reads KAGVTQTPRYLIKTRGQQVTLSCSPISGHRSVSWYQQTPGQGLQFLFEYFSETQRNKGNFPGRFSGRQFSNSRSEMNVSTLELGDSALYLCASSIQGAGVNTEDFFGQGTRLTVV.

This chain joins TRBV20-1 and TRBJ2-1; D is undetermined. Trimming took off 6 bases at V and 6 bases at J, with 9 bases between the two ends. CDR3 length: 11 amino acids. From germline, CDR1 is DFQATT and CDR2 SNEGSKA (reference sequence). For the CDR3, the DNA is TGCAGTGCGCCTCGTACCAATGAGCAGTTCTTC. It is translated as CSAPRTNEQFF.

In DNA, the CDR3 is TGTGCCAGCAGCCCTCTATGGGGAGGGGAGGAGGCTTTCTTT. Translating gives CASSPLWGGEEAFF. The chain uses TRBV7-9 and TRBJ1-1; a weak D match, TRBD1 (5 bases). Trimming took 5 bases from V and 11 from J, leaving 21 bases between them. Looked up from germline, CDR1 is SEHNR and CDR2 is FQNEAQ (reference sequence). The CDR3 runs to 14 residues. Combining the CDR3 with reference TRBV7-9 and TRBJ1-1 gives the whole variable domain DTGVSQNPRHKITKRGQNVTFRCDPISEHNRLYWYRQTLGQGPEFLTYFQNEAQLEKSRLLSDRFSAERPKGSFSTLEIQRTEQGDSAMYLCASSPLWGGEEAFFGQGTRLTVV.

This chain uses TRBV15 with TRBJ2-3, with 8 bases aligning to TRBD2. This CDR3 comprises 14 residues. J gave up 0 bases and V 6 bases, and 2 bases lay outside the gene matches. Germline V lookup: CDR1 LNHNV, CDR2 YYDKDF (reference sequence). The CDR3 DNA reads TGTGCCACCAGGGGGACTAGGAGCACAGATACGCAGTATTTT. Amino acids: CATRGTRSTDTQYF.

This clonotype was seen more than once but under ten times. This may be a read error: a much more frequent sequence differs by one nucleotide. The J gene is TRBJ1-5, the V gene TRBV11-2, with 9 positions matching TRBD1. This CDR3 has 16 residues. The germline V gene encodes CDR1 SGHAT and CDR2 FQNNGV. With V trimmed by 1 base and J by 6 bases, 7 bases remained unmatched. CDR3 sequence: CASSLVQGARSQPQHF. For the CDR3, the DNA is TGTGCCAGCAGCTTAGTACAGGGGGCGCGGAGTCAGCCCCAGCATTTT. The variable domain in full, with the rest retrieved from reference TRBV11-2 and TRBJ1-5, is EAGVAQSPRYKIIEKRQSVAFWCNPISGHATLYWYQQILGQGPKLLIQFQNNGVVDDSQLPKDRFSAERLKGVDSTLKIQPAKLEDSAVYLCASSLVQGARSQPQHFGDGTRLSIL.

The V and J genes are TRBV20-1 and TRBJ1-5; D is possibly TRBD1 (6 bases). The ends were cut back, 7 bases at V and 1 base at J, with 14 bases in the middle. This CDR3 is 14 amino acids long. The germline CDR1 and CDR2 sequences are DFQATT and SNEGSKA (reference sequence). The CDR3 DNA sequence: TGCAGTGTTGCCAGGGGCCCAAGCAATCAGCCCCAGCATTTT. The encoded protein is CSVARGPSNQPQHF.

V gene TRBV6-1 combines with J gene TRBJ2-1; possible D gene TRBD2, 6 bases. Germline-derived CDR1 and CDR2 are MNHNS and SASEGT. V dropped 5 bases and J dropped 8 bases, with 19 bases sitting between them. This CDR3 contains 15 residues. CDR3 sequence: CASSLGSSGDYEQFF. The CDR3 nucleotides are TGTGCCAGCAGTCTCGGGTCTAGTGGGGACTATGAGCAGTTCTTC.

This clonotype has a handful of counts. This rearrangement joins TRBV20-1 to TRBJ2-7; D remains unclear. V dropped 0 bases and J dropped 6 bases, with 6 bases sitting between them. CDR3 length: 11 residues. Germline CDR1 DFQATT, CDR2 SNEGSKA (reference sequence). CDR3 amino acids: CSARDPSEQYF. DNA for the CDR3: TGCAGTGCTAGAGATCCGAGCGAGCAGTACTTC.

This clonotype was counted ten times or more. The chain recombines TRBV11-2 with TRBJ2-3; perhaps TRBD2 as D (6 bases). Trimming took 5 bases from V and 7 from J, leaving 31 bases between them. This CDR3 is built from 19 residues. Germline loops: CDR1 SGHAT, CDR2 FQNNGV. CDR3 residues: CASSQESTGPGVTHHTQYF. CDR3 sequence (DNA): TGTGCCAGCAGCCAAGAATCGACCGGTCCGGGGGTCACACACCATACGCAGTATTTT.

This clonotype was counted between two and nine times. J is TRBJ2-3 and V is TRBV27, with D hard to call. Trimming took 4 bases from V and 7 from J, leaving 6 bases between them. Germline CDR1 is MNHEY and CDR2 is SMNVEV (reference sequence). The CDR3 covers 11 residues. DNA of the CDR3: TGTGCCAGCAGTTCCGCAAATACGCAGTATTTT. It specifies CASSSANTQYF.

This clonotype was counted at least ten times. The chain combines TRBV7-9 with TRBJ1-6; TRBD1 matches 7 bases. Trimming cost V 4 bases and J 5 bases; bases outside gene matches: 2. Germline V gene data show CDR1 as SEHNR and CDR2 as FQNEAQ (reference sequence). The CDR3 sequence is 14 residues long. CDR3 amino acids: CASSSGQDNSPLHF. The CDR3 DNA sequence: TGTGCCAGCAGCTCCGGACAGGATAATTCACCCCTCCACTTT. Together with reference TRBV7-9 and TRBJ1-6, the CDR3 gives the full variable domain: DTGVSQNPRHKITKRGQNVTFRCDPISEHNRLYWYRQTLGQGPEFLTYFQNEAQLEKSRLLSDRFSAERPKGSFSTLEIQRTEQGDSAMYLCASSSGQDNSPLHFGNGTRLTVT.

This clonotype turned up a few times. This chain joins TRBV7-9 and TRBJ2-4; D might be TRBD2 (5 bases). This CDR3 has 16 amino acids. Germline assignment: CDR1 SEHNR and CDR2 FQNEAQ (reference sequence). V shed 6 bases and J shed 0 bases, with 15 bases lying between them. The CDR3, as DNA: TGTGCCAGCAGGTCAAGCGGTGACATAGCCAAAAACATTCAGTACTTC. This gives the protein CASRSSGDIAKNIQYF.

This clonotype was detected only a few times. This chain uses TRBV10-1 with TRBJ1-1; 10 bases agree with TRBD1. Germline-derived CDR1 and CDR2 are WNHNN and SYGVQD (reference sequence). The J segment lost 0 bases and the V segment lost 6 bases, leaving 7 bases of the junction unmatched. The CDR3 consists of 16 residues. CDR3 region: CASRIRQGAMNTEAFF. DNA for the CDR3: TGCGCCAGCAGGATCAGACAGGGGGCTATGAACACTGAAGCTTTCTTT.

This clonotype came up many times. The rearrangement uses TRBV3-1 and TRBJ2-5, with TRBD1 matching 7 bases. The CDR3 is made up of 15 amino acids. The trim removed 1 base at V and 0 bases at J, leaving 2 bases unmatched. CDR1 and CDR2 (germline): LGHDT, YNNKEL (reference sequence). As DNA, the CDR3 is TGTGCCAGCAGCCAAGTTGGGACAGACCAAGAGACCCAGTACTTC. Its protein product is CASSQVGTDQETQYF.

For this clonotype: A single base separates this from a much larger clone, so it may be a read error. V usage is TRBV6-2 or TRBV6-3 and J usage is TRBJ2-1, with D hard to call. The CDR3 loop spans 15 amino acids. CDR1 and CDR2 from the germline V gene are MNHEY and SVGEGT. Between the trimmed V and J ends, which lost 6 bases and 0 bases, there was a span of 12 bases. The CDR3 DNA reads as TGTGCCAGCAGGCCCGCTTCTAGCTCCTACAATGAGCAGTTCTTC. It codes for CASRPASSSYNEQFF.